The TCR beta chain described here comes from a study of T cells in Graves' hyperthyroidism and ophthalmopathy. Trimming removed 3 bases from V and 1 base from J, with 9 bases in between. Looked up from germline, CDR1 is SQVTM and CDR2 is ANQGSEA. The CDR3 sequence is 13 residues long. Findings and caveats of the study: Most thyroid clonotypes expanded above 0.001 appeared in blood too. Stable hyperthyroidism was separated from ophthalmopathy by a model based on 13 V-J features.

The table lists this clonotype with many counts. Its antigen is still unknown. RNA transcripts yielded amplified TCR beta CDR3 regions. An initial round of RT-PCR targeting the TCR CDR3 relied on the HTBI primer set. Each CDR3 protein is one row after TCRdb ran MiXCR on the multiplex PCR reads. The table records just under 750,000 distinct CDR3 sequences, around 40% of them present only once. PBMCs were derived from 7.5 to 10 ml fresh peripheral blood. The receptor's source is a woman between 40 and 55 years old with Graves' hyperthyroidism. Sequenced: blood. The chain combines TRBV29-1 with TRBJ1-1; D is unclear. The DNA for the CDR3 is TGCAGCGTTGATTCCCCGGGGAACACTGAAGCTTTCTTT. Translating it yields CSVDSPGNTEAFF.